What follows is one T cell receptor (beta chain) and its context. The clone's antigen remains unknown. Base qualities are not recorded, but no much larger clone differs from it by a single base. The sample is drawn from a study of blood T cell repertoires in COVID-19 (dated by TCRdb to 2020 to 2022). Concerning the study at large: The collaborator samples originated in the United States, Italy and Spain and spanned the acute and convalescent phases of COVID-19. The material from the prospective study consisted of cDNA or gDNA derived from T cells, B-cell-depleted T cells, or PBMCs. Deeply sampled blood TCRbeta repertoires from subjects exposed to, actively infected with, or recovered from COVID-19 were included in the dataset. The repertoires were released in a freely available public database intended as a resource for research on the immune response to SARS-CoV-2. The samples were drawn from two sources: the first 160 participants of the ongoing ImmuneRACE study, and 1,200 or so subjects contributed by 6 global collaborators. The sample metadata nearly always contained a de-identified subject ID, COVID-19 status, age in years and sex. Where HLA class I and class II types were available, the types were taken from metadata supplied by the sample provider, not from assay-based typing. Points the paper makes about the study in general: The quantity of clinical and demographic metadata differed by source and by participant and was supplied without curation.

TCRbeta CDR3 regions were amplified from genomic DNA by means of the immunoSEQ Assay, a bias-controlled multiplex PCR. The paper's data handling went like this. The number of nucleated cells in each sample was estimated from the amplification of reference gene primers within the assay. Sequence reads were collapsed and filtered to measure the absolute abundance of every unique TCRbeta CDR3 rearrangement. For each sample, productive Simpson clonality was calculated by taking the square root of Simpson's diversity index across productive rearrangements. TCRdb holds this immuneACCESS table with in-frame rearrangements only. Some clones are missing; in checked studies, unresolved V genes explain under half, and the rest has no known cause. V, J and clone size derive from that table, while D and trimming were established from the DNA sequence. The sample yields about 280,000 clones; approximately 88% were counted once. Around 1% of the sample rests with the top ten.

Enrolling through a virtual design, the prospective study's participants ranged in age from roughly 18 to 100 years and lived across 20 to 30 United States geographic areas. To assign participants to cohorts, the prospective study relied on clinical history that participants themselves reported in a screening survey and a study questionnaire. Recovered participants in ImmuneRACE Cohort 3 were defined as having two consecutive negative NP/OP PCR tests, clearance from a healthcare professional, or resolution of symptoms. Each participant in the prospective study had whole blood, serum and a nasopharyngeal or oropharyngeal swab collected by mobile phlebotomists. Prospective study participants could optionally give additional blood draws and questionnaires over an approximately 2-month period. Before DNA extraction, blood samples from the prospective study were shipped at room temperature or frozen.

Including the terminal cysteine and phenylalanine, the CDR3 comprises 16 residues. Here the CDR3 DNA is all that survives: 48 bases in frame from base 1. For this chain, trimming is 4 bases at the V end and 1 base at the J end, and the number of junction bases without a gene match is 6. The germline V gene provides CDR1 SGDLS and CDR2 YYNGEE. This sequence uses TRBV9 and TRBJ2-3; 10 central bases correspond to TRBD2. The TCR originated in a woman aged 25 to 39 who had recovered from COVID-19. Sequencing input: PBMCs or T cells enriched from blood (not recorded which). The nucleotide sequence reads TGTGCCAGCAGCCCCATAGCGGGGGGACGCACAGATACGCAGTATTTT. This gives the protein CASSPIAGGRTDTQYF. This CDR3, with the reference TRBV9 and TRBJ2-3 proteins standing in past its ends, gives the full variable domain DSGVTQTPKHLITATGQRVTLRCSPRSGDLSVYWYQQSLDQGLQFLIQYYNGEERAKGNILERFSAQQFPDLHSELNLSSLELGDSALYFCASSPIAGGRTDTQYFGPGTRLTVL.